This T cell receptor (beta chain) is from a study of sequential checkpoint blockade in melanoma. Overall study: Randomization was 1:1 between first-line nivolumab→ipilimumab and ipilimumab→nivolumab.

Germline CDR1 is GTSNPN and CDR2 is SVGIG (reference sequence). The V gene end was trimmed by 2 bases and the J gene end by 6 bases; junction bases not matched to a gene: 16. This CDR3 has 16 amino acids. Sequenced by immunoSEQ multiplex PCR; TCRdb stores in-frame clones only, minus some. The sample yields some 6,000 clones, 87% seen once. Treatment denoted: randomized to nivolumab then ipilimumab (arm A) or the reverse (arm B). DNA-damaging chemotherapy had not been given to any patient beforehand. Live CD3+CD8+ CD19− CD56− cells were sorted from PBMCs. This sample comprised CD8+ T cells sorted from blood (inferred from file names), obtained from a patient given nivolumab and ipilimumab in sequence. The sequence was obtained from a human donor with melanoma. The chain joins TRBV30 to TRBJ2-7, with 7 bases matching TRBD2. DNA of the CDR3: TGTGCCTGGAGTACTGTGGGACTACCGGGAGATTCCGAGCAGTACTTC. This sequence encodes CAWSTVGLPGDSEQYF.